The present T cell receptor beta chain was sequenced within a study of regulatory T cells in long-lasting Graves disease. Study outcomes and limitations: Newly diagnosed disease favored TRBV20-1 and TRBJ2-1 over persistent disease.

At least ten counts were recorded for this clonotype. Its target is not known. From germline, CDR1 is KGHSH and CDR2 LQKENI. Trimming left V 3 bases short and J 1 base short, with 4 bases between. The CDR3 has 13 amino acids. Noted time point: newly diagnosed GD, antithyroid drugs for less than 3 months. The TCR library used RNA extracted from PBMCs. EDTA tubes were used for drawing around 8.2 milliliters of peripheral blood. HTBI primers from iRepertoire and Arm-PCR of CDR3 regions yielded the TCR beta libraries. Each CDR3 protein is one row after TCRdb ran MiXCR on the multiplex PCR reads. The data contain approximately 350,000 distinct CDR3 sequences, approximately 12% of them singletons. These sequences were also reported in another study, on T cells in Graves' hyperthyroidism and ophthalmopathy. That work adds: The study used the HTBI primer set for a first-round RT-PCR of the TCR CDR3.

Sequences were derived from peripheral blood mononuclear cells (PBMCs), sampled at new diagnosis, from a patient treated with antithyroid drugs. The source is a woman aged 18-29 years with Graves disease. The chain joins TRBV18 to TRBJ1-5; the D is unclear. In DNA form, the CDR3 reads TGTGCCAGCTCACCCATCAGCAATCAGCCCCAGCATTTT. Protein product: CASSPISNQPQHF.